The rows below give T cell receptor beta chains drawn from one sample of a study of T-cell memory formation after mild COVID-19. TCRdb redid the calling of the 5' RACE reads with MiXCR, one entry per CDR3 protein. The sample includes nearly 350,000 distinct CDR3 sequences, over 10% seen only once; the top ten take about 21%. The sequenced sample consisted of PBMCs or a T cell subset sorted from them (not recorded which). The receptors derive from a man aged 18 to 29 who had mild COVID-19 (a few samples of this study predate the infection). Cell type and time point are not known. The CDR3 runs from the conserved cysteine through the conserved F or W.

J gene | V gene | CDR3 protein
TRBJ2-5 | TRBV11-1 | CASSLNGFETQYF
TRBJ2-4 | TRBV7-5 | CISVPEARTGIGGWNIQYF
TRBJ1-2 | TRBV7-2 | CASSLQGTNYGYTF
TRBJ1-3 | TRBV11-2 | CASSGRWGPAGNTIYF
TRBJ2-7 | TRBV20-1 | CSARDLPSGGYEQYF
TRBJ1-5 | TRBV6-5 | CASGRTQPQHF
TRBJ2-3 | TRBV5-1 | CASSLGRGGPDTQYF
TRBJ1-5 | TRBV6-5 | CASGSDSNQPQHF
TRBJ2-2 | TRBV6-5 | CASSFHGTDLRELFF
TRBJ1-5 | TRBV7-8 | CASSLYGGTPNQPQHF
TRBJ2-1 | TRBV12-3/TRBV12-4 | CASSFGSYGSYNEQFF
TRBJ2-3 | TRBV2 | CASNLAGARSTDTQYF
TRBJ1-6 | TRBV12-3/TRBV12-4 | CASSGSIYNSPLHF
TRBJ2-5 | TRBV7-2 | CASSLSSAGHQETQYF
TRBJ2-7 | TRBV20-1 | CSARVTTGHYEQYF
TRBJ1-3 | TRBV13 | CASSDNYRVSGNTIYF
TRBJ2-1 | TRBV5-1 | CASSIWDTYNEQFF
TRBJ2-7 | TRBV10-3 | CAISDYGTGDEQYF
TRBJ2-1 | TRBV6-5 | CASTEPVAGRQVQFF
TRBJ1-2 | TRBV29-1 | CSVDFGTGGYGYTF
TRBJ2-1 | TRBV2 | CASPGGPPTDNEQFF
TRBJ1-5 | TRBV4-1 | CASSQDGGIGNQPQHF
TRBJ2-1 | TRBV7-2 | CASSPRTVHAYNEQFF
TRBJ2-2 | TRBV5-1 | CASSSGGHTGELFF
TRBJ2-1 | TRBV29-1 | CSVMTGSYNEQFF
TRBJ2-3 | TRBV10-3 | CAISLASGGPTDTQYF
TRBJ2-2 | TRBV7-8 | CASSSIGTANTGELFF
TRBJ2-3 | TRBV12-3/TRBV12-4 | CASSLLGPRVPDTQYF
TRBJ2-3 | TRBV19 | CASSITSGGASTDTQYF
TRBJ2-3 | TRBV7-9 | CASSPSLAGDGITDTQYF